This T cell receptor (beta chain) was sequenced for a study of regulatory T cells in long-lasting Graves disease. Time point noted: newly diagnosed GD, antithyroid drugs for less than 3 months. RNA isolated from PBMCs was used to make the TCR library. The table lists this clonotype with a few counts. Deletions cut 2 bases from V and 0 bases from J, with 7 bases between. Germline-derived CDR1 and CDR2 are MNHNS and SASEGT. CDR3 length: 14 amino acids. HTBI primers from iRepertoire and Arm-PCR of CDR3 regions yielded the TCR beta libraries. One entry per CDR3 protein results from TCRdb running MiXCR on the multiplex PCR reads. The sample yields about 540,000 distinct CDR3 sequences, roughly 14% seen once. These sequences were also reported in another study, on T cells in Graves' hyperthyroidism and ophthalmopathy. Per that paper: It was a median approximately 6 months before onset that the model predicted ophthalmopathy.

Source: peripheral blood mononuclear cells (PBMCs), taken at new diagnosis, from a patient treated with antithyroid drugs. This TCR derives from a man aged 25-45 years with Graves disease. The chain recombines TRBV6-1 with TRBJ1-1; no reliable D call. CDR3 loop: CASSEYNLNTEAFF. DNA for the CDR3: TGTGCCAGCAGTGAATACAATTTGAACACTGAAGCTTTCTTT.